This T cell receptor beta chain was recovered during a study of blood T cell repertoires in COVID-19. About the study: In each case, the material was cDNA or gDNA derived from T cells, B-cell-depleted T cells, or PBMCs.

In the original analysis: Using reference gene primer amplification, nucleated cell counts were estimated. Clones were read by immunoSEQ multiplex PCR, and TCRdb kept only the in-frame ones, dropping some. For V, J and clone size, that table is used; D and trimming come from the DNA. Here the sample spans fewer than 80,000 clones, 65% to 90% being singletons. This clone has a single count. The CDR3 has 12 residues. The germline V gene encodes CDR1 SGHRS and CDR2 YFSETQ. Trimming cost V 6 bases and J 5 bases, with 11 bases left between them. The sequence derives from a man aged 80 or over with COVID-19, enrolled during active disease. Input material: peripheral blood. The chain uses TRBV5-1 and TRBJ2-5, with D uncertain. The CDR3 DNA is TGCGCCAGCAACCTACCTAGGGAGACCCAGTACTTC. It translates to CASNLPRETQYF.